These 10 T cell receptor beta chains share one sample of origin, sequenced in a study of shared clonotypes between healthy human individuals. The table came from immunoSEQ multiplex PCR; TCRdb's copy has only in-frame clones and leaves some out. The sample has approximately 940,000 clones, less than 85% seen once. Sequences were obtained from memory CD4+ T cells sorted from blood. Subset meaning: CD45RA-negative fraction. These receptors all come from a man aged 18-30 years in good health.

This clone came up a few times. Here the CDR3 DNA reads TGCGCCAGCAGGAGGGACACCCCCTACGAGCAGTACTTC. Amino acid sequence: CASRRDTPYEQYF. This chain joins TRBV5-1 and TRBJ2-7, with D perhaps matching TRBD1 (6 bases). Trimming took off 5 bases at V and 2 bases at J, with 11 bases between the two ends. This CDR3 has 13 amino acids. Per germline, CDR1 SGHRS and CDR2 YFSETQ.

V and J are TRBV10-3 and TRBJ1-1; possibly TRBD1 for D (6 bases). There are 14 residues in the CDR3. Germline loops: CDR1 ENHRY, CDR2 SYGVKD. Trimming pared 3 bases from V and 4 bases from J, leaving 12 bases between. CDR3 sequence: CAISDPAGATEAFF. Written as DNA, the CDR3 is TGTGCCATCAGTGATCCGGCAGGGGCCACTGAAGCTTTCTTT.

V is TRBV19 and J is TRBJ1-1, with TRBD1 matching 8 bases. The V gene end was trimmed by 6 bases and the J gene end by 3 bases; junction bases not matched to a gene: 0. Germline V CDR1 and CDR2: LNHDA, SQIVND (reference sequence). The CDR3 contains 12 residues. The chain's CDR3 is CASRDRDTEAFF. The CDR3 DNA is TGTGCCAGTAGGGACAGGGACACTGAAGCTTTCTTT.

J is TRBJ2-2 and V is TRBV19; D may be TRBD2 (6 bases). Between the trimmed V and J ends, which lost 3 bases and 5 bases, there was a span of 16 bases. The CDR3 runs 16 residues. From germline, CDR1 is LNHDA and CDR2 SQIVND (reference sequence). CDR3 in amino acids: CASSIGWASGTGELFF. The DNA of the CDR3 is TGTGCCAGTAGTATTGGGTGGGCCAGCGGGACCGGGGAGCTGTTTTTT.

The chain joins TRBV25-1 to TRBJ2-1, with a possible D match to TRBD1 (5 bases). V lost 1 base to trimming and J lost 8 bases, with 9 bases between them. The CDR3 sequence is 13 residues long. Germline V gives CDR1 MGHDK, CDR2 SYGVNS. The CDR3 loop is CASSEFGAHEQFF. The CDR3 nucleotides read TGTGCCAGCAGTGAATTTGGGGCCCATGAGCAGTTCTTC. The complete variable domain, with remaining parts taken from reference TRBV25-1 and TRBJ2-1, reads EADIYQTPRYLVIGTGKKITLECSQTMGHDKMYWYQQDPGMELHLIHYSYGVNSTEKGDLSSESTVSRIRTEHFPLTLESARPSHTSQYLCASSEFGAHEQFFGPGTRLTVL.

The V and J genes are TRBV28 and TRBJ1-2; D is ambiguous. The CDR3 has 12 residues. The germline gives CDR1 MDHEN, CDR2 SYDVKM. Trimming left V 9 bases short and J 6 bases short, with 14 bases between. DNA for the CDR3: TGTGCCAGTTACTTCGGCTACAATGGCTACACCTTC. Amino acids: CASYFGYNGYTF.

The chain couples TRBV9 to TRBJ2-7; D may be TRBD1 (6 bases). V lost 0 bases and J 3 bases, leaving 7 bases between the germline ends. This CDR3 is 13 amino acids long. Germline lookup yields CDR1 SGDLS and CDR2 YYNGEE. This chain's CDR3 is CASSVGQDYEQYF. In DNA, the CDR3 is TGTGCCAGCAGCGTAGGACAGGACTACGAGCAGTACTTC.

For this clone: This may arise from a read error, as a much more abundant clone is one base away. The same CDR3 also results from other DNA sequences found in this sample. The chain combines TRBV9 with TRBJ2-3, with TRBD2 matching over 12 bases. Trimming at V came to 3 bases and at J to 1 base, leaving 0 bases not matched to a gene. CDR1 and CDR2 from the germline V gene are SGDLS and YYNGEE. The CDR3 length is 15 residues. This chain's CDR3 is CASSGTSGGTDTQYF. The CDR3 DNA follows: TGTGCCAGCAGCGGGACTAGCGGGGGCACAGATACGCAGTATTTT.

This clone was counted a few times. The rearrangement links TRBV6-6 to TRBJ2-7, with D maybe TRBD1 (5 bases). The length of the CDR3 is 14 residues. The V end lost 7 bases, the J end lost 5 bases, and 18 bases lay between the germline ends. Looked up from germline, CDR1 is MNHNY and CDR2 is SVGAGI (reference sequence). CDR3 amino acids: CASNSYPQDDEQYF. The CDR3 DNA follows: TGTGCCAGCAACTCCTACCCACAGGACGACGAGCAGTACTTC.

The chain has TRBV5-5 and TRBJ2-2; the D gene is possibly TRBD2 (5 bases). Germline lookup yields CDR1 SGHKS and CDR2 YYEKEE (reference sequence). The CDR3 contains 14 residues. Deletions cut 0 bases from V and 7 bases from J, with 10 bases between. CDR3 in amino acids: CASSLDGGRGELFF. CDR3 sequence (DNA): TGTGCCAGCAGCTTGGACGGAGGCCGCGGGGAGCTGTTTTTT.